This T cell receptor (beta chain) comes out of a study of blood T cell repertoires in COVID-19. About the study: T cells, B-cell-depleted T cells, or PBMCs provided the cDNA or gDNA that served as material.

Trimming left V 3 bases short and J 5 bases short, with 25 bases between. Germline lookup yields CDR1 SEHNR and CDR2 FQNEAQ (reference sequence). The CDR3 contains 19 residues. Sequencing used immunoSEQ multiplex PCR; TCRdb keeps in-frame clones, though not all of them. The repertoire includes around 310,000 clones, roughly 90% of them detected once, and around 9.5% sits in the top ten. This study enrolled people aged roughly 18 to 90 from about two dozen US geographic areas. Resolution of symptoms, clearance, or two negative PCRs was present in recovered Cohort 3 donors. The specimen sequenced was PBMCs or T cells enriched from blood (not recorded which). The clonotype was recovered from a woman aged 40 to 50 who had recovered from COVID-19. The chain couples TRBV7-9 to TRBJ2-2, with D possibly being TRBD2 (6 bases). The CDR3 sequence is CASSFLRLKREARTGELFF. DNA of the CDR3: TGTGCCAGCAGCTTCCTCCGGTTGAAGAGGGAGGCGAGGACCGGGGAGCTGTTTTTT. The variable domain in full, completed from reference TRBV7-9 and TRBJ2-2, reads DTGVSQNPRHKITKRGQNVTFRCDPISEHNRLYWYRQTLGQGPEFLTYFQNEAQLEKSRLLSDRFSAERPKGSFSTLEIQRTEQGDSAMYLCASSFLRLKREARTGELFFGEGSRLTVL.